This paragraph covers one T cell receptor beta chain sequence. Its cognate antigen is unknown. V dropped 4 bases and J dropped 1; count of bases not matched to a gene: 11. The CDR3 loop spans 19 amino acids. Germline V gene sequence: CDR1 SEHNR, CDR2 FQNEAQ (reference sequence). This specimen comes from a study of T cells in localized non-small cell lung cancer. Study-level findings and limits: One tumor region alone was sequenced, and heterogeneity therefore remains possible. There were a median around 59 of the top 100 tumor clones appearing in adjacent lung.

Assay: immunoSEQ multiplex PCR; the TCRdb copy retains only in-frame clones and omits some. The sample has more than 9,000 clones, over 70% seen once. J is TRBJ2-1 and V is TRBV7-9; the match to TRBD2 covers 12 bases. The sequence derives from a male donor older than 55 with stage I lung adenocarcinoma. Source: peripheral blood, taken before any cancer treatment. This chain's CDR3 is CASSSSSGGAFLSYNEQFF. CDR3 nucleotides: TGTGCCAGCAGCTCCTCTAGCGGGGGGGCCTTTTTGTCCTACAATGAGCAGTTCTTC.